This T cell receptor (beta chain) was captured in a study of blood T cell repertoires in COVID-19. There are 16 residues in the CDR3. Germline CDR1 MGHRA, CDR2 YSYEKL. Germline trimming cut 0 bases from V and 4 bases from J; bases unmatched to any gene: 7. Measured with immunoSEQ multiplex PCR; TCRdb has only the in-frame clones, and not every one. Found here are hundreds of thousands of clones, roughly 88% of them singletons; the top ten hold over 1.3%. The sample was peripheral blood. The TCR comes from a woman between 25 and 40 years old with active or convalescent COVID-19. The chain couples TRBV4-1 to TRBJ1-1, with 8 bases matching TRBD1. CDR3 nucleotide sequence: TGCGCCAGCAGCCAAGAAAACCCGGACAGGGTCACTGAAGCTTTCTTT. Residues: CASSQENPDRVTEAFF.